These 8 T cell receptor beta chains came from one sample sequenced in a study of cytomegalovirus exposure and HLA in healthy donors. The PCR used 60 Vbeta and 13 Jbeta primers. Sequencing was performed with immunoSEQ multiplex PCR; in TCRdb, only in-frame clones are kept and a portion is missing. This sample's table reports 150,000 to 200,000 clones. The source material was PBMCs. The origin of the receptors is a woman aged 18-29 years in good health and CMV-seropositive.

The chain has TRBV7-8 and TRBJ2-7; the D is unclear. Looked up from germline, CDR1 is SGHVS and CDR2 is FQNEAQ. The CDR3 is 15 amino acids. Trimming removed 2 bases at V and 0 bases at J, with 11 bases between. The CDR3 protein is CASSLSYKSSYEQYF. The CDR3 nucleotides are TGTGCCAGCAGCTTATCTTATAAGAGCTCCTACGAGCAGTACTTC.

The V call is TRBV6-4, the J call TRBJ2-7, with 7 bases aligning to TRBD2. This CDR3 is 15 amino acids long. The V gene's germline CDR1 is MRHNA and CDR2 SNTAGT. With V trimmed by 5 bases and J by 1 base, 8 bases remained unmatched. The chain's CDR3 is CASSTTQRESYEQYF. The DNA of the CDR3 is TGTGCCAGCAGTACCACACAGCGGGAATCCTACGAGCAGTACTTC.

This chain joins TRBV29-1 and TRBJ1-4, with 7 bases that match TRBD1. With V trimmed by 1 base and J by 8 bases, 4 bases remained unmatched. CDR3 size: 13 residues. Germline CDR1 is SQVTM and CDR2 is ANQGSEA. CDR3 sequence: CSVEGQGREKLFF. The CDR3 region has the DNA TGCAGCGTTGAAGGACAGGGAAGGGAAAAACTGTTTTTT.

The chain employs TRBV4-1 and TRBJ2-5, with TRBD2 as a possible D gene (6 bases). Per germline, CDR1 MGHRA and CDR2 YSYEKL. V shed 1 base and J shed 4 bases, with 10 bases lying between them. The CDR3 is 14 residues long. The CDR3 spells CASSQVGSGETQYF. For the CDR3, the DNA is TGCGCCAGCAGCCAAGTGGGTAGCGGAGAGACCCAGTACTTC.

V usage is TRBV4-1 and J usage is TRBJ1-4, with TRBD1 as a possible D gene (6 bases). Per the germline V gene, CDR1 is MGHRA and CDR2 is YSYEKL. The V gene lost 1 base and the J gene lost 8 bases, with 20 bases spanning the gap. This CDR3 is 17 amino acids long. CDR3 region: CASSQGAARRRGEKLFF. CDR3 DNA sequence: TGCGCCAGCAGCCAAGGAGCCGCTCGACGTAGGGGGGAAAAACTGTTTTTT.

This chain links TRBV27 with TRBJ1-1; possibly TRBD1 for D (6 bases). The CDR3 has 15 residues. Trimming stripped 7 bases from V and 0 bases from J, with 15 bases between. Germline CDR1 MNHEY, CDR2 SMNVEV (reference sequence). The CDR3 region is CASNTGPSMNTEAFF. Here the CDR3 DNA reads TGTGCCAGCAACACAGGGCCTTCTATGAACACTGAAGCTTTCTTT.

The V gene is TRBV6-1, the J gene TRBJ1-1, with unresolved D. The germline gives CDR1 MNHNS, CDR2 SASEGT. The CDR3 is 15 residues long. V lost 0 bases and J lost 4, with 12 bases in between. Here the CDR3 reads CASSEAMGSPTEAFF. The CDR3 DNA is TGTGCCAGCAGTGAAGCGATGGGGAGCCCCACTGAAGCTTTCTTT.

The V gene is TRBV6-4, the J gene TRBJ1-6; TRBD1 might be the D (5 bases). The CDR3 covers 12 residues. V lost 7 bases and J lost 9, with 10 bases in between. CDR1 and CDR2 from the germline V gene are MRHNA and SNTAGT. This CDR3 is CASTRTFSPLHF. CDR3 coding DNA: TGTGCCAGCACCCGGACATTTTCACCCCTCCACTTT.